The 8 T cell receptor beta chains listed next were all sequenced from one sample in a study. TCRdb analysed the reads with MiXCR anew, one entry per CDR3 protein. In the table there are about 4,500 distinct CDR3 sequences, over 9% of which are singletons. Sequenced input: CD4+ T cells from peripheral blood. These receptors originate from a human donor with rheumatoid arthritis.

By sample share, this clonotype is medium-sized. The CDR3 region is CALQPSGNTIYF. In DNA, the CDR3 is TGTGCTTTACAACCCTCTGGAAACACCATATATTTT. The chain carries TRBV30 and TRBJ1-3; D is undetermined. Germline V lookup: CDR1 GTSNPN, CDR2 SVGIG (reference sequence). This CDR3 is built from 12 residues.

In this sample, this clonotype turned up many times. CDR3 region: CASSRGQGANTGELFF. Here the CDR3 DNA reads TGTGCCAGCAGCAGAGGACAGGGGGCAAACACCGGGGAGCTGTTTTTT. The chain employs TRBV9 and TRBJ2-2, with 11 bases fitting TRBD1. CDR1 and CDR2 from the germline V gene are SGDLS and YYNGEE. V lost 4 bases to trimming and J lost 2 bases; unmatched junction nucleotides: 4. This CDR3 region has 16 residues.

This clonotype appeared a few times. The chain combines TRBV20-1 with TRBJ1-1; D might be TRBD1 (6 bases). The germline V gene encodes CDR1 DFQATT and CDR2 SNEGSKA (reference sequence). This CDR3 comprises 13 residues. Trimming removed 1 base at V and 5 bases at J, with 11 bases between. The CDR3 DNA is TGCAGTGCTAGAGTCGAAGGGGGGACTGAAGCTTTCTTT. As protein: CSARVEGGTEAFF.

Concerning this clonotype: A much larger clone lies one base from this, so it may be a read error. The V gene is TRBV28, the J gene TRBJ2-3, with D possibly called TRBD1 or TRBD2 (5 bases each). This CDR3 contains 15 residues. From germline, CDR1 is MDHEN and CDR2 SYDVKM. CDR3 sequence (DNA): TGTACCAGCAGTTCCTCCGGGGCCTCCTCAGATACGCAGTATTTT. Its translation is CTSSSSGASSDTQYF. The full variable domain, with the rest looked up from reference TRBV28 and TRBJ2-3, is DVKVTQSSRYLVKRTGEKVFLECVQDMDHENMFWYRQDPGLGLRLIYFSYDVKMKEKGDIPEGYSVSREKKERFSLILESASTNQTSMYLCTSSSSGASSDTQYFGPGTRLTVL.

This clonotype is medium-sized (0.01 to 0.1%) by share. This rearrangement joins TRBV7-3 to TRBJ2-7, with D possibly matching TRBD1 (5 bases). Looked up from germline, CDR1 is SGHTA and CDR2 is FQGTGA. V lost 1 base to trimming and J lost 6 bases, with 10 bases between them. This CDR3 is 13 amino acids long. CDR3: CASSLSNQGEQYF. CDR3 bases: TGTGCCAGCAGCTTAAGTAACCAGGGCGAGCAGTACTTC.

By share, this clonotype counts as medium-sized (0.01 to 0.1%). V gene TRBV6-1 combines with J gene TRBJ2-5, with TRBD2 as a possible D gene (6 bases). The germline V gene has CDR1 MNHNS and CDR2 SASEGT. Trimming took off 7 bases at V and 3 bases at J, with 18 bases between the two ends. CDR3 size: 15 residues. This CDR3 reads CASTREWTGKETQYF. CDR3 in DNA: TGTGCCAGCACGCGGGAATGGACGGGGAAAGAGACCCAGTACTTC.

This clonotype has a count of ten or more. V gene TRBV29-1 combines with J gene TRBJ2-1; possible D gene TRBD2, 5 bases. Germline-derived CDR1 and CDR2 are SQVTM and ANQGSEA. The CDR3 spans 13 residues. Trimming cost V 1 base and J 15 bases, with 19 bases left between them. Written as DNA, the CDR3 is TGCAGCGTTGAAGCTCTGCCGGGGTCCGGTGGGTTCTTC. Protein sequence: CSVEALPGSGGFF.

This clonotype was observed many times. V is TRBV9 and J is TRBJ1-2; D unresolved. Germline V lookup: CDR1 SGDLS, CDR2 YYNGEE. The CDR3 is 13 residues long. Trimming stripped 0 bases from V and 4 bases from J, with 7 bases between. CDR3 amino acids: CASSVGGSYGYTF. The CDR3 nucleotides are TGTGCCAGCAGCGTAGGGGGTTCCTATGGCTACACCTTC.